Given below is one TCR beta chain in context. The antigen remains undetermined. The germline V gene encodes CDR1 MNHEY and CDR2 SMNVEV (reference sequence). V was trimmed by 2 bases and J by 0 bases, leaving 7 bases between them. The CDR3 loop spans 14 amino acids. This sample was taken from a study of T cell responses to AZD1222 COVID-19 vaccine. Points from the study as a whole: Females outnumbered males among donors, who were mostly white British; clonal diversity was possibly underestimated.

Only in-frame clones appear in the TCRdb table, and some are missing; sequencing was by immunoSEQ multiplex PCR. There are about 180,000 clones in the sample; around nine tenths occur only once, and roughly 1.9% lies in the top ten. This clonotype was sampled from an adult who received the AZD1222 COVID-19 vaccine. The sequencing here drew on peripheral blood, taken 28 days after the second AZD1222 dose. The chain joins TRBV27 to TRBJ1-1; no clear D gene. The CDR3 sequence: CASSLALVNTEAFF. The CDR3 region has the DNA TGTGCCAGCAGTTTAGCTCTGGTGAACACTGAAGCTTTCTTT.